The 28 T cell receptor beta chains below were found in one sample sequenced in a study of CD8+ T cells in alopecia areata. RNA was isolated and reverse transcribed to cDNA, the sequencing template. TCRdb's table, derived via immunoSEQ multiplex PCR, lists solely in-frame clones and lacks some. The repertoire has more than 110,000 clones, around 60% of them found once; the top ten carry 5% to 7.5%. Sequencing was performed on CD4+ T cells sorted from blood, taken at week 0. The source of these receptors is a human donor with alopecia areata.

This clone was picked up a small number of times. V usage is TRBV25-1 and J usage is TRBJ2-5; D gene ambiguous. The CDR3 is 13 amino acids. Germline CDR1 and CDR2: MGHDK and SYGVNS. The V and J ends lost 7 bases and 1 base respectively, with 10 bases between them. In DNA form, the CDR3 reads TGTGCCAGCACAACCGGGTCCCAAGAGACCCAGTACTTC. It is translated as CASTTGSQETQYF.

The V and J genes are TRBV7-8 and TRBJ1-1; D may be TRBD1 (5 bases). The CDR3 spans 14 residues. From germline, CDR1 is SGHVS and CDR2 FQNEAQ. Trimming left V 1 base short and J 4 bases short, with 10 bases between. CDR3 residues: CASSLVGVGTEAFF. The CDR3 DNA sequence: TGTGCCAGCAGCTTAGTAGGGGTCGGCACTGAAGCTTTCTTT.

The chain is built from TRBV7-9 and TRBJ2-2, with 8 nucleotides matching TRBD2. Germline V CDR1 and CDR2: SEHNR, FQNEAQ (reference sequence). This CDR3 is built from 16 residues. Losses at the gene ends were 4 bases for V and 2 bases for J; bases not matched to a gene: 6. CDR3 amino acids: CASSYSGDRNTGELFF. The DNA of the CDR3 is TGTGCCAGCAGCTATAGCGGGGATCGAAACACCGGGGAGCTGTTTTTT.

The J gene is TRBJ2-7, the V gene TRBV27; 8 bases map to TRBD1. With V trimmed by 6 bases and J by 3 bases, 7 bases remained unmatched. The CDR3 totals 14 residues. CDR1 is MNHEY, CDR2 SMNVEV, per germline (reference sequence). The CDR3 bases are TGTGCCAGCAGCCGATTAGGACAGGGCTACGAGCAGTACTTC. It encodes CASSRLGQGYEQYF.

In its sample, this clone was seen once. The rearrangement uses TRBV4-3 and TRBJ1-4, with a weak D call TRBD1 (6 bases). This CDR3 comprises 15 residues. Germline lookup yields CDR1 LGHNA and CDR2 YSLEER. V was clipped by 3 bases and J by 3 bases, with 11 bases between them. This chain's CDR3 is CASSQPGQSNEKLFF. In DNA, the CDR3 is TGCGCCAGCAGCCAGCCCGGACAGTCTAATGAAAAACTGTTTTTT.

The V gene is TRBV4-1, the J gene TRBJ1-5; 8 bases are a match to TRBD1. This CDR3 comprises 17 residues. V lost 4 bases and J lost 0; bases outside the gene matches: 8. Germline V gene sequence: CDR1 MGHRA, CDR2 YSYEKL. DNA of the CDR3: TGCGCCAGCAGCCGCCTCCAGGGGGCAGGTAGCAATCAGCCCCAGCATTTT. It translates to CASSRLQGAGSNQPQHF.

V gene TRBV6-1 combines with J gene TRBJ1-2; no reliable D call. The CDR3 length is 12 residues. Trimming removed 3 bases from V and 2 bases from J, with 4 bases in between. Germline CDR1 reads MNHNS; CDR2 reads SASEGT. The CDR3 loop is CASSDSNYGYTF. The CDR3, as DNA: TGTGCCAGCAGTGACAGCAACTATGGCTACACCTTC.

The rearrangement uses TRBV29-1 and TRBJ2-2; D unclear. Germline V gene sequence: CDR1 SQVTM, CDR2 ANQGSEA. The CDR3 extends over 12 amino acids. CDR3 sequence: CSALVNTGELFF. CDR3 DNA: TGCTCTGCGTTAGTTAACACCGGGGAGCTGTTTTTT.

The rearrangement links TRBV2 to TRBJ1-5; D ambiguous. Trimming pared 2 bases from V and 0 bases from J, leaving 8 bases between. This CDR3 spans 15 amino acids. CDR1 SNHLY and CDR2 FYNNEI come from the germline V gene. Here the CDR3 reads CASSEMEYSNQPQHF. CDR3 nucleotide sequence: TGTGCCAGCAGTGAAATGGAGTATAGCAATCAGCCCCAGCATTTT.

The CDR3 DNA follows: TGTGCCAGCAGTGAACTAGGACAGGCGGCTTCCTACGAGCAGTACTTC. The encoded protein is CASSELGQAASYEQYF. The rearrangement joins TRBV6-1 to TRBJ2-7, with TRBD1 identical over 7 bases. With V trimmed by 2 bases and J by 1 base, 8 bases remained unmatched. Germline-derived CDR1 and CDR2 are MNHNS and SASEGT. The CDR3 is 16 residues long.

The chain has TRBV5-1 and TRBJ2-1; a possible D gene is TRBD1 (6 bases). Germline V lookup: CDR1 SGHRS, CDR2 YFSETQ. Trimming removed 5 bases from V and 6 bases from J, with 12 bases in between. The CDR3 runs 13 residues. In DNA form, the CDR3 reads TGCGCCAGCAGGCGCGGACAGTCCAATGAGCAGTTCTTC. Translation gives CASRRGQSNEQFF.

The chain has TRBV4-3 and TRBJ1-1; maybe TRBD1 (6 bases). Between the trimmed V and J ends, which lost 0 bases and 0 bases, there was a span of 11 bases. The CDR3 is made up of 16 amino acids. The germline CDR1 and CDR2 sequences are LGHNA and YSLEER. CDR3 sequence (DNA): TGCGCCAGCAGCCAAGAGGACAGTCCAATGAACACTGAAGCTTTCTTT. This gives the protein CASSQEDSPMNTEAFF.

The V and J genes are TRBV29-1 and TRBJ2-7; 7 bases align to TRBD1. This CDR3 spans 13 amino acids. V was clipped by 6 bases and J by 7 bases; unmatched bases: 12. Germline assignment: CDR1 SQVTM and CDR2 ANQGSEA. The CDR3 region has the DNA TGCAGCGTGTTCAGGGGGTTATCGGGTGAGCAGTACTTC. This gives the protein CSVFRGLSGEQYF.

V is TRBV2 and J is TRBJ2-1; D unresolved. Trimming removed 5 bases at V and 5 bases at J, with 16 bases between. In germline, CDR1 is SNHLY, CDR2 FYNNEI. This CDR3 is 15 amino acids long. CDR3 nucleotides: TGTGCCAGCAGTTTGGAGTACGGGCTTCACAATGAGCAGTTCTTC. Translated: CASSLEYGLHNEQFF.

The rearrangement joins TRBV29-1 to TRBJ1-2, with D possibly being TRBD1 (6 bases). The CDR3 covers 13 residues. The germline V gene has CDR1 SQVTM and CDR2 ANQGSEA. Between the trimmed V and J ends, which lost 3 bases and 4 bases, there was a span of 12 bases. In DNA form, the CDR3 reads TGCAGCGTTGAGGCAGGGGATGGCTATGGCTACACCTTC. Its protein product is CSVEAGDGYGYTF.

The rearrangement joins TRBV27 to TRBJ1-6, with 8 nucleotides matching TRBD1. Looked up from germline, CDR1 is MNHEY and CDR2 is SMNVEV (reference sequence). CDR3 length: 15 amino acids. V shed 0 bases and J 9 bases; nucleotides not matched to a gene: 4. The CDR3 here is CASSLSGQGASPLHF. CDR3 nucleotides: TGTGCCAGCAGTTTATCCGGACAGGGTGCTTCACCCCTCCACTTT.

The sample holds a few counts of this clone. The chain links TRBV9 to TRBJ2-5; tentatively, D is TRBD2 (6 bases). Trimming pared 7 bases from V and 0 bases from J, leaving 7 bases between. This CDR3 comprises 12 residues. Germline V gene data show CDR1 as SGDLS and CDR2 as YYNGEE. DNA for the CDR3: TGTGCCAGCGCGGGGTACCAAGAGACCCAGTACTTC. Its translation: CASAGYQETQYF.

The chain couples TRBV30 to TRBJ2-5; the match to TRBD1 covers 10 bases. The CDR3 has 18 amino acids. Per the germline V gene, CDR1 is GTSNPN and CDR2 is SVGIG (reference sequence). V was clipped by 0 bases and J by 3 bases; unmatched bases: 13. Here the CDR3 DNA reads TGTGCCTGGAGTGTACTTGGGACAGGGGAAATTCGGGAAGAGACCCAGTACTTC. Protein product: CAWSVLGTGEIREETQYF.

The chain carries TRBV29-1 and TRBJ2-3; tentatively, D is TRBD1 or TRBD2 (6 bases each). CDR1 SQVTM and CDR2 ANQGSEA come from the germline V gene. V lost 8 bases and J 7 bases, leaving 16 bases between the germline ends. This CDR3 contains 12 residues. CDR3 coding DNA: TGCAGCCAGACGACAGGAGGGAATACGCAGTATTTT. Residues: CSQTTGGNTQYF.

The chain links TRBV5-4 to TRBJ2-3; TRBD2 matches at 7 bases. Trimming removed 4 bases from V and 5 bases from J; junction bases left unmatched: 10. This CDR3 has 15 residues. Germline values: CDR1 SGHNT, CDR2 YYREEE (reference sequence). The CDR3 coding sequence is TGTGCCAGCAGCAAGGCTAGGGGCGGGGGAGATACGCAGTATTTT. Translated: CASSKARGGGDTQYF.

J is TRBJ1-5 and V is TRBV23-1, with D unclear. TRBV23-1 is classed as an ORF, of uncertain function. The CDR3 length is 17 residues. V was clipped by 4 bases and J by 2 bases, with 18 bases between them. The CDR3 is CASSLNSQPTGNQPQHF. CDR3 bases: TGCGCCAGCAGTCTAAACTCACAGCCAACGGGCAATCAGCCCCAGCATTTT.

The CDR3 nucleotides read TGTGCCAGCGGGCAAGGATGGGACGGACCTTATGGCTACACCTTC. It encodes CASGQGWDGPYGYTF. This chain links TRBV6-5 with TRBJ1-2; D is perhaps TRBD1 (5 bases). V lost 8 bases and J lost 5, with 21 bases in between. This CDR3 comprises 15 residues. The germline V gene has CDR1 MNHEY and CDR2 SVGAGI.

CDR3 sequence reads: CASSLRTGGTEAFF. The CDR3 region has the DNA TGTGCCAGCAGCTTACGGACAGGGGGCACTGAAGCTTTCTTT. The chain employs TRBV7-9 and TRBJ1-1, with 10 bases lining up with TRBD1. Germline V lookup: CDR1 SEHNR, CDR2 FQNEAQ (reference sequence). Losses at the gene ends were 2 bases for V and 4 bases for J; bases not matched to a gene: 1. This CDR3 is built from 14 residues.

This rearrangement joins TRBV2 to TRBJ2-7; unclear D gene. Per the germline V gene, CDR1 is SNHLY and CDR2 is FYNNEI. The length of the CDR3 is 10 residues. The V end was cut by 11 bases, the J end by 7 bases, with 12 bases between. This CDR3 reads CASSVGEQYF. CDR3 bases: TGTGCCTCGAGTGTGGGGGAGCAGTACTTC.

This clone has only a few counts. No conserved phenylalanine or tryptophan ends this CDR3, so it is likely a read error. The limits of the CDR3 on the DNA are not certain, so only TCRdb's listed CDR3 is given. The V and J genes are TRBV11-3 and TRBJ2-7; no check of the table's D call, TRBD1, against the DNA was made. Termini included, the CDR3 measures 11 amino acids. CDR1 is SGHNT, CDR2 YENEEA, per germline. CDR3 sequence: CASSLDKTGPI.

This clone has a handful of counts. V gene TRBV27 combines with J gene TRBJ1-6; D gene uncertain. Trimming stripped 3 bases from V and 6 bases from J, with 3 bases between. CDR1 and CDR2 from the germline V gene are MNHEY and SMNVEV (reference sequence). The CDR3 consists of 12 residues. The CDR3 here is CASSFVNSPLHF. The CDR3 DNA is TGTGCCAGCAGTTTTGTTAATTCACCCCTCCACTTT.

The rearrangement joins TRBV7-9 to TRBJ1-6; D remains ambiguous. The germline CDR1 and CDR2 sequences are SEHNR and FQNEAQ (reference sequence). V lost 1 base and J lost 9, with 4 bases in between. CDR3 length: 12 amino acids. CDR3 bases: TGTGCCAGCAGCTTAGAGTTTTCACCCCTCCACTTT. This sequence encodes CASSLEFSPLHF.

This clone was observed a few times. The chain uses TRBV10-3 and TRBJ2-1; 10 bases are a match to TRBD1. CDR1 and CDR2 (germline): ENHRY, SYGVKD. The V segment lost 6 bases and the J segment 6 bases; nucleotides outside the gene matches: 5. There are 14 residues in the CDR3. The CDR3 protein is CAISRDRGSNEQFF. As DNA, the CDR3 is TGTGCCATCAGCCGGGACAGGGGAAGCAATGAGCAGTTCTTC.